This section outlines one T cell receptor (beta chain) sequence together with its context. This CDR3 spans 14 amino acids. Germline CDR1 reads SEHNR; CDR2 reads FQNEAQ (reference sequence). Trimming left V 1 base short and J 7 bases short, with 13 bases between. The authors' processing: Reference gene primer amplification in the assay estimated nucleated cell counts. This table comes from immunoSEQ multiplex PCR, and its TCRdb copy is limited to in-frame clones, with some not included. That table gives V, J and clone size, and the DNA gave D and trimming. The table includes 20,000 to 30,000 clones, 85% to 90% detected once. These data originate in a study of blood T cell repertoires in COVID-19. About the study: Sites across the United States, Italy and Spain contributed samples from acute and convalescent COVID-19. PBMCs, B-cell-depleted T cells, or T cells were the source of the cDNA or gDNA that made up the material.

Sequences were obtained from peripheral blood. The source is a woman older than 75 with acute or convalescent COVID-19. The V gene is TRBV7-9, the J gene TRBJ1-2; no clear D. CDR3 loop: CASSLVEGRSGYTF. The CDR3 region has the DNA TGTGCCAGCAGCTTAGTGGAGGGAAGGTCTGGCTACACCTTC.